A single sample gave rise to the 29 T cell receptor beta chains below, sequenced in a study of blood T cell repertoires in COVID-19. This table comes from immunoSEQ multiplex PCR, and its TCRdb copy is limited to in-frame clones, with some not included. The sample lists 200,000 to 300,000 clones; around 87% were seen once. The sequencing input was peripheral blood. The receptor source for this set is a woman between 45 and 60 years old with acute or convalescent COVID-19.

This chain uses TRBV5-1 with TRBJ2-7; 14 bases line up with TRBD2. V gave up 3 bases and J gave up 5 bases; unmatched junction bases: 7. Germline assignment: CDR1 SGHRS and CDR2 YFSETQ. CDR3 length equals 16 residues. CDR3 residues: CASSSGTSGRSDEQYF. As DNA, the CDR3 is TGCGCCAGCAGCTCCGGGACTAGCGGGAGATCGGACGAGCAGTACTTC.

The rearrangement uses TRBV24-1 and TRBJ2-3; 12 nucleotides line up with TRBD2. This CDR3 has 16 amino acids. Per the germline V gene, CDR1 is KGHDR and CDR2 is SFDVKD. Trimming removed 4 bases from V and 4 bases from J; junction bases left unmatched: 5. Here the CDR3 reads CATSDSSGRAADTQYF. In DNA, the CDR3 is TGTGCCACCAGTGACTCTAGCGGGAGGGCTGCAGATACGCAGTATTTT.

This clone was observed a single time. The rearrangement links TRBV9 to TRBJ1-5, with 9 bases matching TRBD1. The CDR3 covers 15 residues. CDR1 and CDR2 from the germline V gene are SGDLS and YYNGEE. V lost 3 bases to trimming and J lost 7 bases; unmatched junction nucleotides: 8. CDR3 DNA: TGTGCCAGCAGCGCAACAGGGGGCTCGGGGCAGCCCCAGCATTTT. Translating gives CASSATGGSGQPQHF.

The CDR3, as DNA: TGTGCCAGCAGCCAAGGGCGGGAGCGGGCAGATACGCAGTATTTT. It encodes CASSQGRERADTQYF. The chain couples TRBV3-1 (or the pseudogene TRBV3-2) to TRBJ2-3; 7 bases agree with TRBD2. CDR1 is LGHDT, CDR2 YNNKEL, per germline (reference sequence). The CDR3 is 15 amino acids. V was pared by 1 base and J by 4 bases, with 5 bases of the junction left unmatched.

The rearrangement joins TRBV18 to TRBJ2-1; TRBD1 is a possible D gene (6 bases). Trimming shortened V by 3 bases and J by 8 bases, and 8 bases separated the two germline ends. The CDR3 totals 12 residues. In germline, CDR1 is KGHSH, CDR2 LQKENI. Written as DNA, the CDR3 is TGTGCCAGCTCACCGAACAGGGATGAGCAGTTCTTC. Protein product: CASSPNRDEQFF.

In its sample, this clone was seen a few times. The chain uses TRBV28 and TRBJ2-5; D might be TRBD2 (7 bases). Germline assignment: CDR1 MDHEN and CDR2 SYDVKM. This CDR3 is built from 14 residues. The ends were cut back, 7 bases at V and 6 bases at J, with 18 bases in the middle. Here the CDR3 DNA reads TGTGCCAGCATAGAGGGGGGGAATGGGAAGACCCAGTACTTC. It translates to CASIEGGNGKTQYF.

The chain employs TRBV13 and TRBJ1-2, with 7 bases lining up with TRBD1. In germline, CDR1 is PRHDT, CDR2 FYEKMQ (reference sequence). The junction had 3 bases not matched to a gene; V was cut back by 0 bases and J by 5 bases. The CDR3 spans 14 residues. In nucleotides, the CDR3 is TGTGCCAGCAGCTTAGGTCAGGGGGTTTATGGCTACACCTTC. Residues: CASSLGQGVYGYTF.

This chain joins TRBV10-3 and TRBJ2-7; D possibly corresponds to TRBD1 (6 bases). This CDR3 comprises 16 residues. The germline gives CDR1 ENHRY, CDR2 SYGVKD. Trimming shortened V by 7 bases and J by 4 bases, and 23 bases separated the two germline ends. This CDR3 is CAIKTVRPGHGYEQYF. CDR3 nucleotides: TGTGCCATCAAGACTGTACGACCGGGACATGGATACGAGCAGTACTTC.

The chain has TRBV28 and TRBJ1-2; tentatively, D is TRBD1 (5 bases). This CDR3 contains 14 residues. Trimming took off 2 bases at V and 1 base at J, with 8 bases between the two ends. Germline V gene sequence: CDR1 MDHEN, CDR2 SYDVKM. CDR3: CASSLGGGNYGYTF. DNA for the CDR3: TGTGCCAGCAGTTTAGGGGGGGGTAACTATGGCTACACCTTC.

CDR3 nucleotides: TGCGCCAGCAGCCCCCGTAAACTAGCGGGAGTAAAAGATACGCAGTATTTT. Amino acid sequence: CASSPRKLAGVKDTQYF. This rearrangement joins TRBV5-1 to TRBJ2-3; 11 bases fit TRBD2. CDR1 and CDR2 (germline): SGHRS, YFSETQ. The CDR3 extends over 17 amino acids. The junction had 12 bases not matched to a gene; V was cut back by 4 bases and J by 5 bases.

CDR3 bases: TGTGCCTGGAGTGTAATTAGAACTGAAGCTTTCTTT. Translated, it gives CAWSVIRTEAFF. The rearrangement links TRBV30 to TRBJ1-1; D is uncertain. This CDR3 has 12 amino acids. Trimming cost V 0 bases and J 5 bases, with 7 bases left between them. The germline V gene has CDR1 GTSNPN and CDR2 SVGIG (reference sequence). Full variable domain (rest looked up from reference TRBV30 and TRBJ1-1): SQTIHQWPATLVQPVGSPLSLECTVEGTSNPNLYWYRQAAGRGLQLLFYSVGIGQISSEVPQNLSASRPQDRQFILSSKKLLLSDSGFYLCAWSVIRTEAFFGQGTRLTVV.

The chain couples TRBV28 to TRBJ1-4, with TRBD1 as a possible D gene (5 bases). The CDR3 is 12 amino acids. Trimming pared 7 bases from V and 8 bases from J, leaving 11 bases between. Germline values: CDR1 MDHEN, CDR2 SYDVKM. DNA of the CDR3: TGTGCCAGCACCCACGGGGGGGAAAAACTGTTTTTT. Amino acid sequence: CASTHGGEKLFF. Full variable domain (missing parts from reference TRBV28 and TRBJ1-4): DVKVTQSSRYLVKRTGEKVFLECVQDMDHENMFWYRQDPGLGLRLIYFSYDVKMKEKGDIPEGYSVSREKKERFSLILESASTNQTSMYLCASTHGGEKLFFGSGTQLSVL.

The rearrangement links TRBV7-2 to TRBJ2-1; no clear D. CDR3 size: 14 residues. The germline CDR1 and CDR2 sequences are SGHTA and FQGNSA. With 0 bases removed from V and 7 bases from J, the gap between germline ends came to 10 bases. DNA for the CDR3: TGTGCCAGCAGCTTAGCGTTCGCGCGTAATGAGCAGTTCTTC. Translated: CASSLAFARNEQFF.

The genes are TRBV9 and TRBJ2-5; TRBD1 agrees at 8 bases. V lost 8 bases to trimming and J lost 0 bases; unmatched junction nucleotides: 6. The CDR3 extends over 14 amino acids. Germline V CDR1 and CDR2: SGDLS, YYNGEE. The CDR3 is CASHPGQDQETQYF. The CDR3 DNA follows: TGTGCCAGTCATCCGGGACAGGACCAAGAGACCCAGTACTTC.

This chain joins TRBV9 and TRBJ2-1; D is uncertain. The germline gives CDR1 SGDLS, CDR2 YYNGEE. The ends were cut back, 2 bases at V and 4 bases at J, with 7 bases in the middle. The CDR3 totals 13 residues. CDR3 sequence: CASSVGAYNEQFF. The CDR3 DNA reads TGTGCCAGCAGCGTGGGCGCTTACAATGAGCAGTTCTTC.

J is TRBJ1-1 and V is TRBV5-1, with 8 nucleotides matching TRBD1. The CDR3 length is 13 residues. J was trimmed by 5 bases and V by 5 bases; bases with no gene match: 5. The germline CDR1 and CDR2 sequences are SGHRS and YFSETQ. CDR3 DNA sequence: TGCGCCAGCAGGGGGACAGGTGATACTGAAGCTTTCTTT. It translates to CASRGTGDTEAFF.

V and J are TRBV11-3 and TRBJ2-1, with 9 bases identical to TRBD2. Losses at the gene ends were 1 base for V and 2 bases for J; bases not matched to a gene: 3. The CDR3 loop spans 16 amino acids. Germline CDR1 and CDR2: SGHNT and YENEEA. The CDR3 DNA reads TGTGCCAGCAGCTTAGGCGCGGGAGGGCCCTACAATGAGCAGTTCTTC. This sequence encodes CASSLGAGGPYNEQFF. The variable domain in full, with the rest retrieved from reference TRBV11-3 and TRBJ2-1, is EAGVVQSPRYKIIEKKQPVAFWCNPISGHNTLYWYLQNLGQGPELLIRYENEEAVDDSQLPKDRFSAERLKGVDSTLKIQPAELGDSAVYLCASSLGAGGPYNEQFFGPGTRLTVL.

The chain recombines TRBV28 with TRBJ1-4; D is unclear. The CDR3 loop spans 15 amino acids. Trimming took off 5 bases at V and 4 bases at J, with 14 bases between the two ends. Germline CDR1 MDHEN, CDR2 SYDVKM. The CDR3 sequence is CASSLAGTVNEKLFF. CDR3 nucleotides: TGTGCCAGCAGTCTAGCGGGAACAGTTAATGAAAAACTGTTTTTT.

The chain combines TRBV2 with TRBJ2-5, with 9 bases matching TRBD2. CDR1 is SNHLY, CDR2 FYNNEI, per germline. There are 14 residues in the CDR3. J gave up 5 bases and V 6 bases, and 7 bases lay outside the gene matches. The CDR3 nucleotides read TGTGCCAGCAGCCCGGGACTAGCTTTGGAGACCCAGTACTTC. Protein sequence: CASSPGLALETQYF.

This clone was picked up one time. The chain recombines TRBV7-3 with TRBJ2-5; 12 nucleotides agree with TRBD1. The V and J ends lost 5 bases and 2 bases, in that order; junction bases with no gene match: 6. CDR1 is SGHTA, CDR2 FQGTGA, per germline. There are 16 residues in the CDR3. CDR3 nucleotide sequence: TGTGCCAGCAGCCTCGGGACAGGGGGCCTTCAAGAGACCCAGTACTTC. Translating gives CASSLGTGGLQETQYF. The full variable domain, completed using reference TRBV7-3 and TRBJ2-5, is GAGVSQTPSNKVTEKGKYVELRCDPISGHTALYWYRQSLGQGPEFLIYFQGTGAADDSGLPNDRFFAVRPEGSVSTLKIQRTERGDSAVYLCASSLGTGGLQETQYFGPGTRLLVL.

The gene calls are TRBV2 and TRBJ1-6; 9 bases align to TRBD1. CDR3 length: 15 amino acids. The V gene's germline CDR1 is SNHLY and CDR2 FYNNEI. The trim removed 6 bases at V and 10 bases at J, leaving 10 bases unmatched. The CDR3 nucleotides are TGTGCCAGCAGGACGACAGGGGGGATGATGTCACCCCTCCACTTT. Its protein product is CASRTTGGMMSPLHF.

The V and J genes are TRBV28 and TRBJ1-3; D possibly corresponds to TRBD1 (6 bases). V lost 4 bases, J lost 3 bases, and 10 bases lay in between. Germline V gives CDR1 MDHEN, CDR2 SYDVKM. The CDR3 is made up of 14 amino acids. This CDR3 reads CASSSQGFGNTIYF. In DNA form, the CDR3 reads TGTGCCAGCAGTTCACAGGGATTTGGAAACACCATATATTTT. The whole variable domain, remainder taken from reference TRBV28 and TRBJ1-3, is DVKVTQSSRYLVKRTGEKVFLECVQDMDHENMFWYRQDPGLGLRLIYFSYDVKMKEKGDIPEGYSVSREKKERFSLILESASTNQTSMYLCASSSQGFGNTIYFGEGSWLTVV.

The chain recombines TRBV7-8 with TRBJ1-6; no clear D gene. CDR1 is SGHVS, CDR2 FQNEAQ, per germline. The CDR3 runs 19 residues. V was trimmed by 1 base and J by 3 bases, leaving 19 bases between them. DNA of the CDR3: TGTGCCAGCAGCTTAGGGAGCCTAATGACGGAAATCTATAATTCACCCCTCCACTTT. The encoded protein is CASSLGSLMTEIYNSPLHF.

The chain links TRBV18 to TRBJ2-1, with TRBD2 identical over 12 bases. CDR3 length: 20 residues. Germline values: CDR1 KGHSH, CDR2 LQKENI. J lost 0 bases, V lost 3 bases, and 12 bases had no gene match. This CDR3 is CASSPPQIWTSGISYNEQFF. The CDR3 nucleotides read TGTGCCAGCTCACCCCCACAAATCTGGACTAGCGGGATCTCCTACAATGAGCAGTTCTTC.

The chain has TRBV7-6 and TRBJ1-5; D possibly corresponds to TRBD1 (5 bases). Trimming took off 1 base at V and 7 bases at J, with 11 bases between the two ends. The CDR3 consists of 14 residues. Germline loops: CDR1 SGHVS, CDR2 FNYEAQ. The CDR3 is CASSLVSGGQPQHF. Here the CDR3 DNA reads TGTGCCAGCAGCTTAGTTTCGGGGGGGCAGCCCCAGCATTTT. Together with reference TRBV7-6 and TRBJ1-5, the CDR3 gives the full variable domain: GAGVSQSPRYKVTKRGQDVALRCDPISGHVSLYWYRQALGQGPEFLTYFNYEAQQDKSGLPNDRFSAERPEGSISTLTIQRTEQRDSAMYRCASSLVSGGQPQHFGDGTRLSIL.

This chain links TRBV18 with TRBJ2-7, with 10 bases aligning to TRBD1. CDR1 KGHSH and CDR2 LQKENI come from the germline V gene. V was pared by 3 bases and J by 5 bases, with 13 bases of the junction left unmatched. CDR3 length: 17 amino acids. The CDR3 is CASSPPRGQGTLNEQYF. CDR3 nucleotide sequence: TGTGCCAGCTCACCCCCGAGGGGACAGGGGACTTTGAACGAGCAGTACTTC. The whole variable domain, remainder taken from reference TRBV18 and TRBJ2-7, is NAGVMQNPRHLVRRRGQEARLRCSPMKGHSHVYWYRQLPEEGLKFMVYLQKENIIDESGMPKERFSAEFPKEGPSILRIQQVVRGDSAAYFCASSPPRGQGTLNEQYFGPGTRLTVT.

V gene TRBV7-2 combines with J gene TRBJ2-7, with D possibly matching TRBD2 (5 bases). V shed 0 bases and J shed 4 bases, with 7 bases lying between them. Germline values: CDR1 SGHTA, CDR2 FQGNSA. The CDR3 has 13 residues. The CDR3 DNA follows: TGTGCCAGCAGCTTAGCTCAGCGGTACGAGCAGTACTTC. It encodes CASSLAQRYEQYF.

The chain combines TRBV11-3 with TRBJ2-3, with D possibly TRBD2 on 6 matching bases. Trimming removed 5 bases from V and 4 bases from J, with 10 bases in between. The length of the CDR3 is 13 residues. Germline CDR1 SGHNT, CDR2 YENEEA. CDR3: CASSPGGSDTQYF. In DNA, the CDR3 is TGTGCCAGCAGCCCCGGGGGTTCAGATACGCAGTATTTT.

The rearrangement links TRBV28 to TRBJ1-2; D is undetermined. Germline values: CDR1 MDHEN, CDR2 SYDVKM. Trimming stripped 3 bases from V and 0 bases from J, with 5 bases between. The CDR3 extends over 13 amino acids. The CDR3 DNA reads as TGTGCCAGCAGTTTGACTGCTAACTATGGCTACACCTTC. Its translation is CASSLTANYGYTF.